This is a list of T cell receptor beta chains from one sample in a study of blood T cell repertoires in COVID-19. Profiled with immunoSEQ multiplex PCR; TCRdb holds only in-frame clones, not every one. The table lists tens of thousands of clones, around 80% of them singletons. Sequencing used peripheral blood. These TCRs come from a man in his sixties with acute or convalescent COVID-19. Both conserved end residues are part of each CDR3. The listing skips clone size in some rows; elsewhere it reads once, few, many or a size class.

CDR3 protein: CASGPQGVNEQFF
clone size: -
J gene: TRBJ2-1
V gene: TRBV5-1

CDR3 protein: CASSPLGSPGGGYTF
clone size: -
J gene: TRBJ1-2
V gene: TRBV18

CDR3 protein: CASSQVQGAETEAFF
clone size: -
J gene: TRBJ1-1
V gene: TRBV4-1

CDR3 protein: CARSLLGQMNTEAFF
clone size: -
J gene: TRBJ1-1
V gene: TRBV5-3

CDR3 protein: CASGAGVNYGYTF
clone size: -
J gene: TRBJ1-2
V gene: TRBV6-5

CDR3 protein: CASSVEPQGGEKLFF
clone size: -
J gene: TRBJ1-4
V gene: TRBV9

CDR3 protein: CSVLTRSGTKDTQYF
clone size: -
J gene: TRBJ2-3
V gene: TRBV29-1

CDR3 protein: CASSKVVPVLGQGRLYGYTF
clone size: -
J gene: TRBJ1-2
V gene: TRBV7-8

CDR3 protein: CASRDSGGRDTQYF
clone size: -
J gene: TRBJ2-3
V gene: TRBV7-2

CDR3 protein: CASSPGESTDTQYF
clone size: -
J gene: TRBJ2-3
V gene: TRBV7-2

CDR3 protein: CASSPRGSYNEQFF
clone size: -
J gene: TRBJ2-1
V gene: TRBV7-8

CDR3 protein: CATGWGGPTDTQYF
clone size: -
J gene: TRBJ2-3
V gene: TRBV10-3

CDR3 protein: CASSLSTRCDGYTF
clone size: -
J gene: TRBJ1-2
V gene: TRBV11-3

CDR3 protein: CASSGLVTGELFF
clone size: few
J gene: TRBJ2-2
V gene: TRBV2

CDR3 protein: CASSSSGVYSPLHF
clone size: once
J gene: TRBJ1-6
V gene: TRBV9

CDR3 protein: CASSRRVSSSYNEQFF
clone size: -
J gene: TRBJ2-1
V gene: TRBV7-8

CDR3 protein: CASSKGNKPNSSKGYTF
clone size: -
J gene: TRBJ1-2
V gene: TRBV21-1

CDR3 protein: CASSFGVGGSSYNEQFF
clone size: -
J gene: TRBJ2-1
V gene: TRBV5-1

CDR3 protein: CASRDYSEQYF
clone size: -
J gene: TRBJ2-7
V gene: TRBV25-1

CDR3 protein: CAIQGAVSTDTQYF
clone size: -
J gene: TRBJ2-3
V gene: TRBV10-3

CDR3 protein: CASSLGPSGANYGYTF
clone size: -
J gene: TRBJ1-2
V gene: TRBV5-1

CDR3 protein: CASSAVGATDTQYF
clone size: -
J gene: TRBJ2-3
V gene: TRBV2

CDR3 protein: CAWSSAGYYGYTF
clone size: -
J gene: TRBJ1-2
V gene: TRBV30

CDR3 protein: CASSSRGTLEANYGYTF
clone size: -
J gene: TRBJ1-2
V gene: TRBV19

CDR3 protein: CASSRSTGDYEQYF
clone size: -
J gene: TRBJ2-7
V gene: TRBV10-2

CDR3 protein: CASSFRTGRDETQYF
clone size: -
J gene: TRBJ2-5
V gene: TRBV5-1

CDR3 protein: CATSDPGAGAGDTQYF
clone size: -
J gene: TRBJ2-3
V gene: TRBV24-1

CDR3 protein: CASSPTDLTSTSTDTQYF
clone size: -
J gene: TRBJ2-3
V gene: TRBV9

CDR3 protein: CASSLNWPQGGEQYF
clone size: few
J gene: TRBJ2-7
V gene: TRBV7-8

CDR3 protein: CASTPRGPSNQPQHF
clone size: -
J gene: TRBJ1-5
V gene: TRBV6-5

CDR3 protein: CASSLGRGGDEKLFF
clone size: -
J gene: TRBJ1-4
V gene: TRBV7-9

CDR3 protein: CASSLGPTGYNEQFF
clone size: -
J gene: TRBJ2-1
V gene: TRBV11-3

CDR3 protein: CATMAGWTDTQYF
clone size: -
J gene: TRBJ2-3
V gene: TRBV24-1

CDR3 protein: CASSFGRLTEAFF
clone size: -
J gene: TRBJ1-1
V gene: TRBV7-8

CDR3 protein: CATKGDYHNEQFF
clone size: few
J gene: TRBJ2-1
V gene: TRBV15

CDR3 protein: CASRRMGDTIYF
clone size: -
J gene: TRBJ1-3
V gene: TRBV12-5

CDR3 protein: CASSFAGLNTEAFF
clone size: -
J gene: TRBJ1-1
V gene: TRBV7-2

CDR3 protein: CAWRPSGGQETQYF
clone size: -
J gene: TRBJ2-5
V gene: TRBV30

CDR3 protein: CATSSLLDLLKETQYF
clone size: -
J gene: TRBJ2-5
V gene: TRBV15

CDR3 protein: CASSYLLVTGELFF
clone size: -
J gene: TRBJ2-2
V gene: TRBV5-8

CDR3 protein: CASSISGGGDIQYF
clone size: -
J gene: TRBJ2-4
V gene: TRBV7-3